This T cell receptor beta chain was captured in a study of T cells in Graves' hyperthyroidism and ophthalmopathy. Notes on the study in general: A model of 13 V-J pairs discriminated ophthalmopathy from stable hyperthyroidism. Most thyroid clonotypes that were expanded above 0.001 also turned up in blood.

V lost 1 base to trimming and J lost 3 bases; unmatched junction nucleotides: 9. This CDR3 is 16 amino acids long. In germline, CDR1 is DFQATT, CDR2 SNEGSKA (reference sequence). This clonotype occurred many times. Its specificity is unknown. In patients aged 18 to 65, hyperthyroidism was newly diagnosed, with duration under 2 months. Each 10 ml fresh peripheral blood draw supplied the PBMCs. Amplification targeted TCR beta CDR3 regions from RNA transcripts. A set of HTBI primers served as the primers for a first-round RT-PCR of the TCR CDR3. TCRdb fed the multiplex PCR reads into MiXCR, producing one record per CDR3 protein. This sample has some 250,000 distinct CDR3 sequences, with over 12% found just once.

The TCR comes from a woman in her forties or fifties with Graves' hyperthyroidism that later progressed to Graves' ophthalmopathy. The sample comprised blood. The rearrangement joins TRBV20-1 to TRBJ2-3, with TRBD2 matching over 8 bases. CDR3 region: CSARAGALAVTDTQYF. The CDR3 DNA is TGCAGTGCTAGAGCCGGCGCACTAGCGGTTACAGATACGCAGTATTTT.